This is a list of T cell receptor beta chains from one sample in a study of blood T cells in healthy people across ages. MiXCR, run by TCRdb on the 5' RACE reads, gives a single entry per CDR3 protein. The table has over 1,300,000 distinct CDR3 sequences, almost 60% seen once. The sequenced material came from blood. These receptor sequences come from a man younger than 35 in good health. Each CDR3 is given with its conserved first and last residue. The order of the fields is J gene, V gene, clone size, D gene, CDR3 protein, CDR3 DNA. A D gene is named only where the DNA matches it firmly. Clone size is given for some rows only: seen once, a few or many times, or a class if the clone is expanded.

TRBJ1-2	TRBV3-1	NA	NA	CASSRGADRNYGYTF	TGTGCCAGCAGCCGGGGGGCTGACAGAAACTATGGCTACACCTTC
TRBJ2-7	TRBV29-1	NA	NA	CGVAWRQVNYEQYF	TGCGGCGTTGCCTGGAGACAGGTTAACTACGAGCAGTACTTC
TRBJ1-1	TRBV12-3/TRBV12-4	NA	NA	CASTSVPKSTEAFF	TGTGCCAGCACCTCGGTGCCCAAATCGACTGAAGCTTTCTTT
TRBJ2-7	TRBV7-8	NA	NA	CASSLVPDDPYEQYF	TGTGCCAGCAGCTTAGTCCCGGACGACCCCTACGAGCAGTACTTC
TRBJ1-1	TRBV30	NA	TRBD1	CAWGDRGNTEAFF	TGTGCCTGGGGGGACAGGGGAAACACTGAAGCTTTCTTT
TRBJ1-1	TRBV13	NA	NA	CASSLRTRGDVNTEAFF	TGTGCCAGCAGCTTGAGGACCCGGGGCGACGTGAACACTGAAGCTTTCTTT
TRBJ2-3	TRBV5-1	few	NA	CASAKGKQSTDTQYF	TGCGCCTCCGCGAAGGGCAAGCAAAGCACAGATACGCAGTATTTT
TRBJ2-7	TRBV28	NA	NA	CASSLRATHYEQYF	TGTGCCAGCAGCCTCCGGGCAACCCACTACGAGCAGTACTTC
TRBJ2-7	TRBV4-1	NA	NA	CASSQGGNNEQYF	TGCGCCAGCAGCCAAGGTGGGAACAATGAGCAGTACTTC
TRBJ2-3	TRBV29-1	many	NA	CSVEYTGTDTQYF	TGCAGCGTTGAATACACAGGCACAGATACGCAGTATTTT
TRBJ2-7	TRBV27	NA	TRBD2	CASSFRGAGTSHTYEQYF	TGTGCCAGCAGTTTTCGAGGAGCCGGGACTAGCCATACTTACGAGCAGTACTTC
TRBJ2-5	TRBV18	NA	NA	CASSPQGGPGWETQYF	TGTGCCAGCTCACCACAGGGCGGCCCGGGTTGGGAGACCCAGTACTTC
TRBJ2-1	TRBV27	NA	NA	CASSDGTQSYNEQFF	TGTGCCAGCAGTGACGGGACTCAATCCTACAATGAGCAGTTCTTC
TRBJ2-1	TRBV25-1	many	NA	CASMGRGPTNYNEQFF	TGTGCCAGCATGGGGCGGGGCCCCACCAACTACAATGAGCAGTTCTTC
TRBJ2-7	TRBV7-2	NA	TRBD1	CASGLGTGLYEQYF	TGTGCCAGCGGTCTCGGGACAGGGTTGTACGAGCAGTACTTC
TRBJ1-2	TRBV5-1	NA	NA	CASSPPGGRGSSIYGYTF	TGCGCCAGCAGCCCTCCTGGGGGAAGGGGGTCGTCTATCTATGGCTACACCTTC